This T cell receptor (beta chain) was found in a study of CD8 T cells in ankylosing spondylitis. Points from the study as a whole: There were earlier reports of some motif variants in reactive arthritis synovial fluid and blood. A CD8+ phenotype characterized the disease-linked clones, which were relatively rare in peripheral blood. Blood of patients with ankylosing spondylitis appeared to be characterized by a TCR beta motif of several highly homologous variants.

Generation of TCR beta libraries employed quantitative 5'-RACE incorporating molecular barcodes. TCRdb passed the 5' RACE reads through MiXCR, listing each CDR3 protein once. This sample carries under 150,000 distinct CDR3 sequences, over 15% of them seen once, and the ten largest clones take around a third. Note on this clonotype: Its target is unknown. Germline and junction disagree at one end, which may indicate a read error.

Sequencing input: blood, either unsorted or a sorted T cell fraction (not recorded which). The source of this sequence is a male donor with ankylosing spondylitis.

The CDR3 spells CASSDSGTGNF. The CDR3 DNA sequence: TGCGCCAGCAGTGATTCCGGGACAGGAAACTTC. The chain joins TRBV10-2 to TRBJ1-2; 8 bases align to TRBD1. Per the germline V gene, CDR1 is WSHSY and CDR2 is SAAADI. The CDR3 covers 11 residues.